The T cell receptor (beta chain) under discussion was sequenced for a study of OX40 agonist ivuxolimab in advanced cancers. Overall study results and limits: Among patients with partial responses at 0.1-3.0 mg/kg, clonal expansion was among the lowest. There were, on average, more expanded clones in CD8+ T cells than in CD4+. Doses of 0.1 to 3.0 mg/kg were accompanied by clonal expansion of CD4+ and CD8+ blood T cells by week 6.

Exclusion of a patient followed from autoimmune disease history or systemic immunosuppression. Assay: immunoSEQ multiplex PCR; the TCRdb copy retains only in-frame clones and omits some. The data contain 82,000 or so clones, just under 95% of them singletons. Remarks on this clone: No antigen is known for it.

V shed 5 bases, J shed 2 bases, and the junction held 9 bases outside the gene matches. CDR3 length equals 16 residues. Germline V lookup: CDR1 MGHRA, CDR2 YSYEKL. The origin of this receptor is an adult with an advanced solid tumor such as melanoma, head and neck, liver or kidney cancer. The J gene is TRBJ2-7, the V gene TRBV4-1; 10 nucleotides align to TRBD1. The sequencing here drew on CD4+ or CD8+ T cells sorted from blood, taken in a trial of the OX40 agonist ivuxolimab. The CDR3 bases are TGCGCCAGCAGCATCAGGTTAGGGACAGGGGCCTACGAGCAGTACTTC. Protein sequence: CASSIRLGTGAYEQYF.